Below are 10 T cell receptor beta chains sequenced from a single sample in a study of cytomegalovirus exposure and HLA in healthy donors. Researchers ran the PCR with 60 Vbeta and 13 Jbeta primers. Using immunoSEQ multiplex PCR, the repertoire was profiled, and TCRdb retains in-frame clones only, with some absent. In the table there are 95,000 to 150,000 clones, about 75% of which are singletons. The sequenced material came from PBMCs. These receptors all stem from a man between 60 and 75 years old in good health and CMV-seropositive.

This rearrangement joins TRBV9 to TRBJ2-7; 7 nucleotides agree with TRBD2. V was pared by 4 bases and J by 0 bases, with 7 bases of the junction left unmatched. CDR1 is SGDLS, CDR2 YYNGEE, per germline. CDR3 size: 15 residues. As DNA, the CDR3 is TGTGCCAGCAGCCCCCGTGGGGGGGGCTCCTACGAGCAGTACTTC. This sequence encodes CASSPRGGGSYEQYF.

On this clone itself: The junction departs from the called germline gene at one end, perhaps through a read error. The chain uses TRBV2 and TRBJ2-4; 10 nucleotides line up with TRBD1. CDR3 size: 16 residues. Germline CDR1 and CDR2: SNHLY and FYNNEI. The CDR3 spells CASSEEGTGVKNSQYF. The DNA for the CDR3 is TGTGCCAGCAGTGAGGAGGGGACAGGGGTCAAAAACAGTCAGTACTTC.

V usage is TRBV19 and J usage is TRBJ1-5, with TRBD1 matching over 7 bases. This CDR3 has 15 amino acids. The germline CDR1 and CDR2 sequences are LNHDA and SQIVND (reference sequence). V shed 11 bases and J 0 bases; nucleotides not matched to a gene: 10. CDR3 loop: CAARDSPYSNQPQHF. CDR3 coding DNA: TGTGCCGCCCGGGACAGCCCCTATAGCAATCAGCCCCAGCATTTT.

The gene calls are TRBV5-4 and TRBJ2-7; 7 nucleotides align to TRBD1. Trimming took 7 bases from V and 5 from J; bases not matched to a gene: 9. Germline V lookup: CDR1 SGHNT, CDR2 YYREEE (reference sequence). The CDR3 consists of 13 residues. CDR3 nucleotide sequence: TGTGCCAGCCGCTACAGGGGAAGGGACGAGCAGTACTTC. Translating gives CASRYRGRDEQYF.

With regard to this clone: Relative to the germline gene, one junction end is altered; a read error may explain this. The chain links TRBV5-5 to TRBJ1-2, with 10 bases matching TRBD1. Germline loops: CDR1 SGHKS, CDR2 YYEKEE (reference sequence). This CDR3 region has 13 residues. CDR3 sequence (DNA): TGTGCCAGCAGCTTTACGGGACAGGGGATCCCTTCCTTC. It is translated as CASSFTGQGIPSF.

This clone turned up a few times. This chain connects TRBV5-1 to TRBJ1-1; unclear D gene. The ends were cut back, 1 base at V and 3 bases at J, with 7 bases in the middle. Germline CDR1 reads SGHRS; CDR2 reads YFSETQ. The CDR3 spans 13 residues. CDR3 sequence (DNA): TGCGCCAGCAGCTTGAACGGGGACACTGAAGCTTTCTTT. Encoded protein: CASSLNGDTEAFF.

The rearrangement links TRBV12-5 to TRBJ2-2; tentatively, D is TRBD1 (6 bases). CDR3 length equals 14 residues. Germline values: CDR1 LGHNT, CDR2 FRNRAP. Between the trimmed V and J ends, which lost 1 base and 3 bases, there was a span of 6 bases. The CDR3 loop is CASGLGQDTGELFF. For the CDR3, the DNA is TGTGCTAGTGGTTTGGGACAGGACACCGGGGAGCTGTTTTTT.

The CDR3 loop reads CASSLGENTEAFF. DNA for the CDR3: TGTGCCAGCAGCTTGGGAGAGAACACTGAAGCTTTCTTT. This sequence joins TRBV7-6 and TRBJ1-1; D gene ambiguous. The CDR3 runs to 13 residues. From germline, CDR1 is SGHVS and CDR2 FNYEAQ. V lost 3 bases, J lost 1 base, and 6 bases lay in between.

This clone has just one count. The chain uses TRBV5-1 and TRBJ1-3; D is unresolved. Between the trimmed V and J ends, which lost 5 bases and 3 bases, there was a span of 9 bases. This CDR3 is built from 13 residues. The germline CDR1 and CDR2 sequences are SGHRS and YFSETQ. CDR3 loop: CASSEGSGNTIYF. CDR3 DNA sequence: TGCGCCAGCAGTGAGGGTAGTGGAAACACCATATATTTT.

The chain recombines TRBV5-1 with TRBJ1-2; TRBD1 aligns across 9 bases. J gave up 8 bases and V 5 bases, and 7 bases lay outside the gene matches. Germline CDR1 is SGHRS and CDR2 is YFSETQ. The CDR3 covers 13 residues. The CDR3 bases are TGCGCCAGCAGACCCGGGACAGGGCGCGGCTACACCTTC. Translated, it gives CASRPGTGRGYTF.